This TCR beta chain comes out of a study of CD8 T cells in ankylosing spondylitis (dated by TCRdb to 2015 to 2018). For the wider study: T cell receptor beta repertoires were profiled in healthy donors and ankylosing spondylitis patients so that disease-linked TCR variants could be found. Peripheral blood was sampled, and synovial fluid was also collected from ankylosing spondylitis patients. The full study cohort was made up of over 20 ankylosing spondylitis patients and 108 healthy donors. Study-wide findings and limitations: Some motif variants had previously been reported in the synovial fluid and blood of reactive arthritis patients, which suggests shared mechanisms of disease initiation. Blood from ankylosing spondylitis patients appeared to be characterized by a TCR beta motif made up of fewer than ten highly homologous amino acid variants. The disease-linked clones were reported as significantly enriched in matched synovial fluid samples from ankylosing spondylitis patients. A CD8+ phenotype was shown by the disease-linked clones, which were found at relatively low frequencies in peripheral blood.

This clonotype was seen repeatedly, ten times or more. It lacks a known antigen. No quality values exist for individual bases; no much larger clone is one base distant. TCRdb shows the sequencer as Illumina HiSeq 2500. TCR beta libraries were prepared by quantitative 5'-RACE with molecular barcodes. The paper's processing steps were these. A new computational method, built on a probabilistic model of VDJ rearrangement, was used to identify disease-linked TCR variants. TCRdb itself trimmed the public reads at Q25 with fastp, ran MiXCR and retained productive beta chains. Merged by CDR3 protein, the rows form single entries marked with the most common genes and DNA. TCRdb, rather than the study authors, made the V and J calls. Present in this sample are 200,000 to 300,000 distinct CDR3 sequences, 7.5% to 9.5% of which were seen just once. The ten largest clones add up to around 4.9% of the sample. This sequence was found in a female donor with ankylosing spondylitis or in good health (not recorded which). Sequencing was performed on blood, either unsorted or a sorted T cell fraction (not recorded which).

In nucleotide form, the sequence is TGTGCCAGCAGTTACTCTAGGCGGGAGGGCCTAGCCAAAAACATTCAGTACTTC. This yields the protein CASSYSRREGLAKNIQYF. The rearranged segments are TRBV6-5 and TRBJ2-4; 9 of the junction bases match TRBD2. According to the germline V gene, CDR1 reads MNHEY and CDR2 reads SVGAGI. Clipping removes 0 bases from V and 0 bases from J, with 6 as the unmatched junction base count. From the cysteine up to the phenylalanine, the CDR3 has a length of 18 residues. Of the read, only the CDR3 DNA is kept; its 54 bases are in frame from base 1.